The present T cell receptor (beta chain) was sequenced within a study of cytotoxic CD8 clonotypes in ibrutinib-treated CLL. About this clone: As yet, its antigen is unknown.

The study, taken as a whole, reports: Clonality showed a rise at ibrutinib response that reversed toward baseline at progression.

CDR1 and CDR2 (germline): SGHRS, YFSETQ. CDR3 length: 16 amino acids. The ends lost 1 base at V and 5 bases at J; junction bases unmatched: 7. Depth targeted 1 in 200,000 to 1 in 1 million T cells, averaging 10x coverage per clonotype. This table comes from immunoSEQ multiplex PCR, and its TCRdb copy is limited to in-frame clones, with some not included. The sample consists of 110,000 to 150,000 clones, 60% to 85% of them appearing once. The sequencing used PBMCs, collected after 12 months of ibrutinib treatment. The chain carries TRBV5-1 and TRBJ2-3; 10 bases line up with TRBD2. The source is a human donor with chronic lymphocytic leukemia. This CDR3 is CASSLPAGGPGDTQYF. The CDR3, as DNA: TGCGCCAGCAGCTTGCCAGCGGGAGGGCCGGGAGATACGCAGTATTTT.